A selection of T cell receptor beta chains follows, all from one sample in a study of shared clonotypes between healthy human individuals. Clones were read by immunoSEQ multiplex PCR, and TCRdb kept only the in-frame ones, dropping some. This table has 2 million or so clones, about 95% appearing once. The specimen sequenced was naive CD8+ T cells sorted from blood. Receptor source: a man aged 18-30 years in good health. CDR3s include the opening cysteine and the closing phenylalanine or tryptophan. D genes are given only for firm matches. Where a row states a size, it is once, few, many or the class of an expanded clone; other rows omit it.

>TRBJ2-7|TRBV4-1|.|.
TGCGCCAGCAGCCAAGATTACCAGGGGATCAATACCTACGAGCAGTACTTC
CASSQDYQGINTYEQYF
>TRBJ2-7|TRBV6-1|.|TRBD2
TGTGCCAGCATTGGACTAGCGGTTAACTCCTACGAGCAGTACTTC
CASIGLAVNSYEQYF
>TRBJ1-3|TRBV4-1|once|.
TGCGCCAGCAGCCAGTGGGGAGGAAACACCATATATTTT
CASSQWGGNTIYF
>TRBJ1-1|TRBV7-9|.|TRBD1
TGTGCCAGCACCCGGGGGACAGAGACTCAAGCTTTCTTT
CASTRGTETQAFF
>TRBJ1-5|TRBV2|.|.
TGTGCCAGCAGTGAGGGGCAGGGTACTCAGCCCCAGCATTTT
CASSEGQGTQPQHF
>TRBJ1-6|TRBV9|.|.
TGTGCCAGCAGCGTAAACGCCCAAGACACCTACTATAATTCACCCCTCCACTTT
CASSVNAQDTYYNSPLHF
>TRBJ2-1|TRBV29-1|.|.
TGCAGCGTTGACATTAGCTCCTACAATGAGCAGTTCTTC
CSVDISSYNEQFF
>TRBJ1-1|TRBV6-6|.|.
TGTGCCAGCAGTTACCTAGGGGGATACGGTGAAGCTTTCTTT
CASSYLGGYGEAFF
>TRBJ2-3|TRBV4-1|.|.
TGCGCCAGCAGCCAAGATTCGGGGGTAGGGACAGATACGCAGTATTTT
CASSQDSGVGTDTQYF
>TRBJ2-7|TRBV9|.|.
TGTGCCAGCAGCCCGTCGACTAGATCCTACGAGCAGTACTTC
CASSPSTRSYEQYF
>TRBJ1-1|TRBV6-5|.|.
TGTGCCAGCAGTTACTCGCCCCAGGGTGCGGAGACTGAAGCTTTCTTT
CASSYSPQGAETEAFF
>TRBJ1-1|TRBV19|.|TRBD1
TGTGCCAGTACAGGGGGCAATGAAGCTTTCTTT
CASTGGNEAFF
>TRBJ2-3|TRBV27|.|TRBD2
TGTGCCAGCAGTCCGCGTCGTCTAGCGGGAGCAGATACGCAGTATTTT
CASSPRRLAGADTQYF
>TRBJ2-1|TRBV5-1|.|TRBD2
TGCGCCAGCAGCTTGTTCCAGCGGGGCTACAATGAGCAGTTCTTC
CASSLFQRGYNEQFF
>TRBJ2-7|TRBV28|.|.
TGTGCCAGCAGGGGAGAAAGCTACGAGCAGTACTTC
CASRGESYEQYF
>TRBJ2-7|TRBV7-6|.|.
TGTGCCAGCAGCCGGGACGGCTACGAGCAGTACTTC
CASSRDGYEQYF
>TRBJ2-7|TRBV4-1|.|.
TGCGCCAGCAGCCGGACCCCGGGTTCAGAGTACGAGCAGTACTTC
CASSRTPGSEYEQYF
>TRBJ1-5|TRBV30|once|TRBD1
TGTGCCTGGAGGGCTCTCCGGGACAGGGGGCGTGGCAATCAGCCCCAGCATTTT
CAWRALRDRGRGNQPQHF
>TRBJ1-1|TRBV6-5|.|.
TGTGCCAGCAGTTTAACGGTATCCGACAGGTCCATTGAAGCTTTCTTT
CASSLTVSDRSIEAFF
>TRBJ2-2|TRBV19|.|.
TGTGCCAGTAGCATCAGACCGAGCACCGGGGAGCTGTTTTTT
CASSIRPSTGELFF
>TRBJ2-1|TRBV5-4|.|TRBD2
TGTGCCAGCAGCAGGGATCTAGCGGGTCTCTACAATGAGCAGTTCTTC
CASSRDLAGLYNEQFF
>TRBJ2-5|TRBV30|.|TRBD1
TGTGCCTGGGCGACAGGGGTGGTAGAGACCCAGTACTTC
CAWATGVVETQYF
>TRBJ1-2|TRBV29-1|once|.
TGCAGCGCACGCCACACAGGGAACTACACCTTC
CSARHTGNYTF
>TRBJ2-7|TRBV10-2|.|TRBD1
TGCGCCAGCAGTGAAACAGGGGGCAAATACGAGCAGTACTTC
CASSETGGKYEQYF
>TRBJ2-7|TRBV4-3|.|TRBD2
TGCGCCAGCAGCCAAGCTCCTCCCCTAGCGGAACTCTCCTACGAGCAGTACTTC
CASSQAPPLAELSYEQYF
>TRBJ1-3|TRBV7-9|.|.
TGTGCCAGCAGCCCACCGTTAATAGGCGTTTCTATCCTTGGAAACACCATATATTTT
CASSPPLIGVSILGNTIYF
>TRBJ1-3|TRBV7-2|.|.
TGTGCCAGCAGCTTAGCGGAAGGCCTGATCGACACCATATATTTT
CASSLAEGLIDTIYF
>TRBJ2-5|TRBV27|.|TRBD2
TGTGCCAGCAGGGAACTAGCGGGGGTTCAAGAGACCCAGTACTTC
CASRELAGVQETQYF
>TRBJ2-1|TRBV4-3|.|TRBD2
TGCGCCAGCAGCCAAGCTCCGGGACTAGCGGGAGTGTATGAGCAGTTCTTC
CASSQAPGLAGVYEQFF
>TRBJ2-5|TRBV27|once|.
TGTGCCAGCAGTCTACCGACAGAAAGTAAGCAGTACTTC
CASSLPTESKQYF
>TRBJ1-2|TRBV19|.|.
TGTGCCAGTAGTATAGAGCGGCGACCTGGCTATGGCTACACCTTC
CASSIERRPGYGYTF
>TRBJ1-2|TRBV6-5|.|.
TGTGCCAGCAGTTACTCAGGGGGTAACTATGGCTACACCTTC
CASSYSGGNYGYTF
>TRBJ1-2|TRBV28|.|.
TGTGCCAGCAGTTCGGCCAGCGTTCTGGAACTTAACTATGGCTACACCTTC
CASSSASVLELNYGYTF
>TRBJ2-2|TRBV4-1|.|TRBD2
TGCGCCAGCAGCCATCGATTAGCGGGGTCAAACACCGGGGAGCTGTTTTTT
CASSHRLAGSNTGELFF
>TRBJ1-1|TRBV5-1|.|.
TGCGCCAGCAGCTTTGCAGAAACGAACACTGAAGCTTTCTTT
CASSFAETNTEAFF
>TRBJ2-5|TRBV27|.|TRBD1
TGTGCCAGCAGTGTGGACAGGGGAGGAGAGACCCAGTACTTC
CASSVDRGGETQYF
>TRBJ2-3|TRBV13|.|TRBD2
TGTGCCAGCCAGATGGGGCTAGCGGGAGGGAATACGCAGTATTTT
CASQMGLAGGNTQYF
>TRBJ1-5|TRBV5-5|.|.
TGTGCCAGCAGCGACACTAAAGACGGCCCCGCTTATCAGCCCCAGCATTTT
CASSDTKDGPAYQPQHF
>TRBJ1-1|TRBV28|.|.
TGTGCCAGCAGTTTTTTCCGGGACAAGGTGGCCATGAACACTGAAGCTTTCTTT
CASSFFRDKVAMNTEAFF
>TRBJ2-2|TRBV7-6|.|.
TGTGCCAGCAGCTTAGCGGGGGGACCTAGCTACGCCGGGGAGCTGTTTTTT
CASSLAGGPSYAGELFF
>TRBJ2-7|TRBV2|.|TRBD2
TGTGCCAGCAGTGAAGTCGGGACAACCTATAGCGGGGCCTTCGACGAGCAGTACTTC
CASSEVGTTYSGAFDEQYF
>TRBJ1-5|TRBV5-1|.|TRBD1
TGCGCCAGCAGCCTCGACAGGGATAGTAATCAGCCCCAGCATTTT
CASSLDRDSNQPQHF
>TRBJ2-1|TRBV7-9|.|TRBD2
TGTGCCAGCAGCCCACCGACTAGCGGGACCTACAATGAGCAGTTCTTC
CASSPPTSGTYNEQFF
>TRBJ2-7|TRBV7-9|.|.
TGTGCCAGCAGCTTGGAGGTCTCCTACGAGCAGTACTTC
CASSLEVSYEQYF
>TRBJ2-7|TRBV27|once|TRBD2
TGTGCCAGCACGAAAAGACTAGCGGGGCCCTACGAGCAGTACTTC
CASTKRLAGPYEQYF
>TRBJ2-7|TRBV2|.|TRBD1
TGTGCCAGCAGCGGGACAGGGGGCACCCGAAAGGCTTACGAGCAGTACTTC
CASSGTGGTRKAYEQYF
>TRBJ2-1|TRBV9|.|TRBD2
TGTGCCAGCAGCGTAACGGGGGGGATTTACAATGAGCAGTTCTTC
CASSVTGGIYNEQFF
>TRBJ2-7|TRBV4-1|.|.
TGCGCCAGCAGCCAGGCGGGGTTAACCTACGAGCAGTACTTC
CASSQAGLTYEQYF
>TRBJ2-3|TRBV6-5|.|.
TGTGCCAGCAGTCACCGGACCATGGCAGATACGCAGTATTTT
CASSHRTMADTQYF
>TRBJ1-1|TRBV28|.|.
TGTGCCAGCAGTTTAGACGAACTACGGGGTCCGGACACTGAAGCTTTCTTT
CASSLDELRGPDTEAFF
>TRBJ1-4|TRBV2|.|.
TGTGCCAGCAGCGGCGGGTGGTCTAATGAAAAACTGTTTTTT
CASSGGWSNEKLFF
>TRBJ2-3|TRBV7-9|.|TRBD1
TGTGCCAGCAGCTTAGTCTCAGGGGGAACAGATACGCAGTATTTT
CASSLVSGGTDTQYF
>TRBJ2-6|TRBV7-6|.|.
TGTGCCAGCAGCTTAGAGCACTCTGGGGCCAACGTCCTGACTTTC
CASSLEHSGANVLTF
>TRBJ1-2|TRBV20-1|.|.
TGCAGTGCATTTGACTTGTATGGCTACACCTTC
CSAFDLYGYTF